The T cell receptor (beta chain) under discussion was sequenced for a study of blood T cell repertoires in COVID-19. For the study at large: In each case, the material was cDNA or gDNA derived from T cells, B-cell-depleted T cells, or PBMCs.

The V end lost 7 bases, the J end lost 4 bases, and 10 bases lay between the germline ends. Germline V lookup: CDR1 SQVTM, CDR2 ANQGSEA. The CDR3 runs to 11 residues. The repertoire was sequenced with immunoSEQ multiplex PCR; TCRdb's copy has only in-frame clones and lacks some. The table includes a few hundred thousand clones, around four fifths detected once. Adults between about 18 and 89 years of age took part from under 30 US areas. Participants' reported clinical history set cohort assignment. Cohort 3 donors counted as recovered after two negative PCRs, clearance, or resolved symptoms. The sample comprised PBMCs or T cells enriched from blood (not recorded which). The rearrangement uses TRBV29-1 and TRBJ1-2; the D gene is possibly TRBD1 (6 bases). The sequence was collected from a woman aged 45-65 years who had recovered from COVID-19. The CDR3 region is CSAYRVYGYTF. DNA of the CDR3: TGCAGCGCTTACAGGGTCTATGGCTACACCTTC.